This paragraph reports one TCR beta chain. A read error may explain this, as a much larger clone is one base away. The data originate from a study of CD8+CD57+ T cells in acquired aplastic anemia. Those patients picked for sequencing had displayed CD8+CD57+ cell expansion on flow cytometry. V lost 3 bases and J 2 bases, leaving 8 bases between the germline ends. Germline assignment: CDR1 LGHDT and CDR2 YNNKEL (reference sequence). This CDR3 is 14 amino acids long. Genomic DNA, the template, was used for profiling of the TCR beta VDJ and CDR3. TCRdb re-derived calls from the reads in MiXCR, one entry per CDR3 protein. The table lists about 160,000 distinct CDR3 sequences, roughly 48% of them singletons, with approximately 3% in the top ten.

Sequencing input: sorted CD4+, CD8+, or CD8+CD57+ T cells (not recorded which) from PBMCs. This clonotype originated in a human donor with aplastic anemia. The chain joins TRBV3-1 to TRBJ1-5; perhaps TRBD1 as D (5 bases). CDR3 nucleotides: TGTGCCAGCAGCCATAAAGGGGGCAATCAGCCCCAGCATTTT. Protein product: CASSHKGGNQPQHF.